This TCR beta chain originates from a study of cytomegalovirus exposure and HLA in healthy donors. Broader study findings: Analysis was performed later, and it showed HLA-associated TCR beta chains to be more clonally expanded than equally common others.

Trimming cost V 1 base and J 6 bases; bases outside gene matches: 6. The length of the CDR3 is 17 residues. Germline V gene data show CDR1 as SGHAT and CDR2 as FQNNGV. Amplification used 60 Vbeta primers and 13 Jbeta primers. The table came from immunoSEQ multiplex PCR; TCRdb's copy has only in-frame clones and leaves some out. The sample shows about 180,000 clones, approximately 80% of them seen only once. A note on this clone: Its antigen remains unidentified.

This rearrangement joins TRBV11-2 to TRBJ2-4; 13 positions match TRBD2. Sequenced sample: PBMCs. The TCR originated in a girl under 18 in good health and CMV-seropositive. The CDR3 nucleotides are TGTGCCAGCAGCTTAGGGACTAGCGGGAGAGGCGGAAACATTCAGTACTTC. Translating it yields CASSLGTSGRGGNIQYF.